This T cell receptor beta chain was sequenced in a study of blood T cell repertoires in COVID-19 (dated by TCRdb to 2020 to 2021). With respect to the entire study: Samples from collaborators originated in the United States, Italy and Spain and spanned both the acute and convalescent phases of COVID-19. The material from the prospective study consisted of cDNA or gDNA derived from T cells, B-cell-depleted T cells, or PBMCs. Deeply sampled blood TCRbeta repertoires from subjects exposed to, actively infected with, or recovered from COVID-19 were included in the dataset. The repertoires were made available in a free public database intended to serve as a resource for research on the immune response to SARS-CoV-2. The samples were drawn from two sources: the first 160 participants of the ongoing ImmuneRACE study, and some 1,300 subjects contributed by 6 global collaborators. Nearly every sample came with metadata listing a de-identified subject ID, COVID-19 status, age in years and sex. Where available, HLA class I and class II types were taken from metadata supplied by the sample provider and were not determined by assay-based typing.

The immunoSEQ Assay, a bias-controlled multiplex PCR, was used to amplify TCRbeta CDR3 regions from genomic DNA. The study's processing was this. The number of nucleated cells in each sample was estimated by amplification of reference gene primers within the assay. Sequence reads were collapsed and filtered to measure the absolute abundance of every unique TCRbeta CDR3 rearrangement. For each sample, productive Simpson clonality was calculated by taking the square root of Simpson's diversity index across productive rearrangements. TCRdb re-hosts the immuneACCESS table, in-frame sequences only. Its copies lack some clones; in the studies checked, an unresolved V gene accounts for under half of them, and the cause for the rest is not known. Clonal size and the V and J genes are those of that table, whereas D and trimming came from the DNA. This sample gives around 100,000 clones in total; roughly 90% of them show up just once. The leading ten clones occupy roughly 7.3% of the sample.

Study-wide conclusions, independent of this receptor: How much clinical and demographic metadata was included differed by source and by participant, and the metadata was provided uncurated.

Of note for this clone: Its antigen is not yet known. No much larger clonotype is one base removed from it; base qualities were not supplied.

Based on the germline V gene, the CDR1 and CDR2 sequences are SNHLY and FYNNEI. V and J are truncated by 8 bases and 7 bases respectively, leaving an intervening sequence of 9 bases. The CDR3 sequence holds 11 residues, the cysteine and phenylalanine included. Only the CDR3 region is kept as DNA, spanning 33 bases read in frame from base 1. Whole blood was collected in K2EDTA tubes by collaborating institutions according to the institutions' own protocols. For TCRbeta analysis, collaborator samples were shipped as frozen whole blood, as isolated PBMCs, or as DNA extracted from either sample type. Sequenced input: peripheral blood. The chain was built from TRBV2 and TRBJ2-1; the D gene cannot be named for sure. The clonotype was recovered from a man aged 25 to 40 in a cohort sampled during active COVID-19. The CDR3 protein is CASQTGNEQFF. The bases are TGTGCCAGCCAGACTGGGAATGAGCAGTTCTTC. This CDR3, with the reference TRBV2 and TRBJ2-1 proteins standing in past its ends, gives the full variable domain EPEVTQTPSHQVTQMGQEVILRCVPISNHLYFYWYRQILGQKVEFLVSFYNNEISEKSEIFDDQFSVERPDGSNFTLKIRSTKLEDSAMYFCASQTGNEQFFGPGTRLTVL.